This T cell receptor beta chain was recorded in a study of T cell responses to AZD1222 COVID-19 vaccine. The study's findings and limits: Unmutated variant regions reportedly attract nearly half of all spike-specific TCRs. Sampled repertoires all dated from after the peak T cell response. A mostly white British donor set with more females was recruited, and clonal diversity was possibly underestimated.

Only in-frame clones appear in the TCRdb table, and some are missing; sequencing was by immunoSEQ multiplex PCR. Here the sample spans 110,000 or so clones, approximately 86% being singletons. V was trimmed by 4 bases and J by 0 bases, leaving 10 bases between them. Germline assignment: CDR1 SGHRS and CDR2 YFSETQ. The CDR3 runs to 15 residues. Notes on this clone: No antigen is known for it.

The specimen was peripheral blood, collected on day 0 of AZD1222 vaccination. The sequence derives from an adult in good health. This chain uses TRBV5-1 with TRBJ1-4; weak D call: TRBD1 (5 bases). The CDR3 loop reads CASSRQGATNEKLFF. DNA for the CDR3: TGCGCCAGCAGCCGTCAGGGTGCAACTAATGAAAAACTGTTTTTT.